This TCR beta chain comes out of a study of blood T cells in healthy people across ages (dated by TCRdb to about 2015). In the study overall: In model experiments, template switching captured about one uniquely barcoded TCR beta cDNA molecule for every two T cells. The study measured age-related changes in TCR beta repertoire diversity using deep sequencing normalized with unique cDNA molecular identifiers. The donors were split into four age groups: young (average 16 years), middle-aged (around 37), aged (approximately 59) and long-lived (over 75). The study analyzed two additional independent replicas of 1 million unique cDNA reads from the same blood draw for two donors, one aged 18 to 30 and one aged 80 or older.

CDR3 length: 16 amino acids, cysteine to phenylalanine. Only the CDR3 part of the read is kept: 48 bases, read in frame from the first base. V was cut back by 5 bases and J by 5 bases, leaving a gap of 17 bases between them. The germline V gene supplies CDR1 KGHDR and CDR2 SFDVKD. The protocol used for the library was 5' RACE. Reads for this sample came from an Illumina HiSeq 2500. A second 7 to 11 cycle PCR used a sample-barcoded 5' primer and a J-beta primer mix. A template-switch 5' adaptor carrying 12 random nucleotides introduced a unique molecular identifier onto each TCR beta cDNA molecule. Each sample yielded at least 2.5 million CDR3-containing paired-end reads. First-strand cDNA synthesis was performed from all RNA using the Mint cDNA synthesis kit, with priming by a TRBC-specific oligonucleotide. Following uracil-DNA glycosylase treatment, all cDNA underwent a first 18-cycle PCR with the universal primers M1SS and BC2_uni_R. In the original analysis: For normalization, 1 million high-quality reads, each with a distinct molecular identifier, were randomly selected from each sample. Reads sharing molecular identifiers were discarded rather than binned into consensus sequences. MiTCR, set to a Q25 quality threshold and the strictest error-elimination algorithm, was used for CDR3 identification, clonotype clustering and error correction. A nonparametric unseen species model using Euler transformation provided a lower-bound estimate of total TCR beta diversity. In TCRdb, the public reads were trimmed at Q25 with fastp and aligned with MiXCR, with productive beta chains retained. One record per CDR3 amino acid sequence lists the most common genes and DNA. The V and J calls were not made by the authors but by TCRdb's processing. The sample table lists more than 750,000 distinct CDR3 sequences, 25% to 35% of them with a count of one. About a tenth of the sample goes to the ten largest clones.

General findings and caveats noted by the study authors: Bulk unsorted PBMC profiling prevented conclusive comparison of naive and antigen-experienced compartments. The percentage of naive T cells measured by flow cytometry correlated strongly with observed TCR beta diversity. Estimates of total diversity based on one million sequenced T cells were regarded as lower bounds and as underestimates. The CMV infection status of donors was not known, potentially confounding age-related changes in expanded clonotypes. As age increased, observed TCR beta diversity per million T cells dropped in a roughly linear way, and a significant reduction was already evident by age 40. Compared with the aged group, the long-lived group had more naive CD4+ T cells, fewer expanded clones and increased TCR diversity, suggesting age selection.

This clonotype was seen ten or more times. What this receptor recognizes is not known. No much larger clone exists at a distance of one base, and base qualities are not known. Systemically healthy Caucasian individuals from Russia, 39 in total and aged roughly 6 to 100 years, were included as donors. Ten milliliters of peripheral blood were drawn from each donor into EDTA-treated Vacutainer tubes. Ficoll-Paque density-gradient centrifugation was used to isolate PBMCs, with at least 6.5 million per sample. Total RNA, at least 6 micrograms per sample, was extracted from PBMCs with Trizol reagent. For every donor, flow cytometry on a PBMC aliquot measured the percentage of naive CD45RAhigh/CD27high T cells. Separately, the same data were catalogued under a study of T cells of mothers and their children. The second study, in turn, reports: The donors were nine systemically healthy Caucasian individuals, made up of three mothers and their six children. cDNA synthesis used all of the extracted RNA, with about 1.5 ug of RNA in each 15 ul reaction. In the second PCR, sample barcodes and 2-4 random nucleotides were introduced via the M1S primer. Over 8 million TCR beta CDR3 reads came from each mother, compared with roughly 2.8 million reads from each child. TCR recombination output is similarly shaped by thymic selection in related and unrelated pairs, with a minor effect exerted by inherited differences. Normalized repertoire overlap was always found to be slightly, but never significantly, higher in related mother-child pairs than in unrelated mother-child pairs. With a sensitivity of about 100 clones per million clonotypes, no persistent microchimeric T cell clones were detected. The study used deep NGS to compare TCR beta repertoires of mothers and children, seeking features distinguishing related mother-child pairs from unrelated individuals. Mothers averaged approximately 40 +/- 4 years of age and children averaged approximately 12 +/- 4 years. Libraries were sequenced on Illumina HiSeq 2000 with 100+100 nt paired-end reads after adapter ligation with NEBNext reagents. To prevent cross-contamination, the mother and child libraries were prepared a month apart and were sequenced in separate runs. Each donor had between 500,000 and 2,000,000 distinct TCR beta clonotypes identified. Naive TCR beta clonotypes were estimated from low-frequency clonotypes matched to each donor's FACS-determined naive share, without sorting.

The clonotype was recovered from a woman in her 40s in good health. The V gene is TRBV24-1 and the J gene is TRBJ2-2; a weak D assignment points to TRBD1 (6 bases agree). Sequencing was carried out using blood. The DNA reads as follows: TGTGCCACCAGTGGGCCCGGTCAGGGGATGACCGGGGAGCTGTTTTTT. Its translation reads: CATSGPGQGMTGELFF.